These T cell receptor beta chains were read from a single sample in a study of a mutant IDH1 vaccine in newly diagnosed glioma. Profiled with immunoSEQ multiplex PCR; TCRdb holds only in-frame clones, not every one. The repertoire has over 80,000 clones, approximately 90% of them found once; the top ten carry roughly 0.58%. Sample: PBMCs, taken from a glioma patient treated with radiotherapy, temozolomide or both. Receptors were obtained from a woman between 50 and 59 years old with glioma. Each CDR3 is given with its conserved first and last residue. D genes are given only for firm matches. Rows give clone size only sometimes, using once, few, many, or a class for an expanded clone.

D	size	V	J	CDR3	DNA
.	.	TRBV5-1	TRBJ2-5	CASRSQETQYF	TGCGCCAGCAGGAGCCAAGAGACCCAGTACTTC
TRBD1	.	TRBV28	TRBJ1-1	CASSARQGARAYGTEAFF	TGTGCCAGCAGCGCGCGTCAGGGGGCACGCGCCTATGGCACTGAAGCTTTCTTT
TRBD1	once	TRBV2	TRBJ2-7	CASSSQGARYEQYF	TGTGCCAGCAGTTCACAGGGGGCTCGGTACGAGCAGTACTTC
TRBD1	.	TRBV5-1	TRBJ2-5	CASRQLLQGAQETQYF	TGCGCCAGCAGACAATTACTCCAGGGGGCACAAGAGACCCAGTACTTC
.	few	TRBV5-1	TRBJ2-1	CASSPLETYNEQFF	TGCGCCAGCAGCCCCCTAGAGACCTACAATGAGCAGTTCTTC
TRBD1	.	TRBV19	TRBJ2-7	CASSMGQGAYEQYF	TGTGCCAGTAGTATGGGACAGGGAGCCTACGAGCAGTACTTC
.	.	TRBV29-1	TRBJ2-2	CSAYGVGTTGELFF	TGCAGCGCCTATGGGGTAGGGACCACCGGGGAGCTGTTTTTT
TRBD1	.	TRBV28	TRBJ1-3	CASSWGQDFNTIYF	TGTGCCAGCAGTTGGGGACAGGATTTCAACACCATATATTTT
.	.	TRBV11-2	TRBJ2-7	CASSRLTGSSYEQYF	TGTGCCAGCAGCCGCCTGACAGGTTCCTCCTACGAGCAGTACTTC
TRBD1	.	TRBV27	TRBJ2-7	CASSPGTGGYEQYF	TGTGCCAGCAGTCCCGGGACAGGCGGCTACGAGCAGTACTTC
.	.	TRBV6-5	TRBJ2-5	CASSSPGRLQETQYF	TGTGCCAGCAGTTCACCGGGCCGATTACAAGAGACCCAGTACTTC
.	.	TRBV7-9	TRBJ1-2	CASGLVFEGYTF	TGTGCCAGCGGTTTGGTCTTCGAGGGCTACACCTTC
.	.	TRBV28	TRBJ1-5	CASSLGIRGAGSNQPQHF	TGTGCCAGCAGTTTGGGCATAAGGGGCGCGGGTAGCAATCAGCCCCAGCATTTT
TRBD2	.	TRBV5-1	TRBJ2-5	CASSWGQAGGETQYF	TGCGCCAGCAGCTGGGGGCAAGCGGGAGGGGAGACCCAGTACTTC
TRBD2	.	TRBV7-9	TRBJ2-5	CASSLGSGLAGQETQYF	TGTGCCAGCAGCTTAGGCTCGGGACTAGCGGGGCAAGAGACCCAGTACTTC
TRBD1	.	TRBV6-1	TRBJ1-2	CASSEGTVNYGYTF	TGTGCCAGCAGTGAGGGGACAGTTAACTATGGCTACACCTTC
TRBD2	.	TRBV2	TRBJ2-7	CASSPGLAGGKAEQYF	TGTGCCAGCAGTCCGGGACTAGCGGGAGGTAAGGCCGAGCAGTACTTC
TRBD2	.	TRBV5-1	TRBJ2-3	CASSRREPTDTQYF	TGCGCCAGCAGCCGGCGGGAGCCCACAGATACGCAGTATTTT
TRBD2	.	TRBV9	TRBJ2-1	CASSLGLAERNEQFF	TGTGCCAGCAGTCTAGGGCTAGCGGAGCGCAATGAGCAGTTCTTC
.	.	TRBV30	TRBJ2-6	CACGGVSGANVLTF	TGTGCCTGCGGTGGGGTCTCTGGGGCCAACGTCCTGACTTTC